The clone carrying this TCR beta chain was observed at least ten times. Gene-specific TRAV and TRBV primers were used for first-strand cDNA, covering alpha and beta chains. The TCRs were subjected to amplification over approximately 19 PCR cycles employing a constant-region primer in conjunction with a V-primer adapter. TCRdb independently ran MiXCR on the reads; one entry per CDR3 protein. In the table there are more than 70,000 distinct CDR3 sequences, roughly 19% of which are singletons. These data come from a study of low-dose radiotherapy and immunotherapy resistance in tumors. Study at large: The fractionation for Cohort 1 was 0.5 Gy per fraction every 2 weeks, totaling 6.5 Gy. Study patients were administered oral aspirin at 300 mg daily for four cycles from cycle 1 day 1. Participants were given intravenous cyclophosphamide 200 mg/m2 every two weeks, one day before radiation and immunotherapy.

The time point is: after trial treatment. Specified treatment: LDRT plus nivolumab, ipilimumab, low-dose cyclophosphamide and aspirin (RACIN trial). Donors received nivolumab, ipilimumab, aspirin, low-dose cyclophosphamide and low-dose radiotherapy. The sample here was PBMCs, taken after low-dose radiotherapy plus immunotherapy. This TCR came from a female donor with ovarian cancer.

In nucleotides, the CDR3 is TGTGCCAGCAGCCCTAGGGGACTAGCGGGGACCGGGGAGCTGTTTTTT. The encoded protein is CASSPRGLAGTGELFF. The chain employs TRBV11-3 and TRBJ2-2; 13 bases agree with TRBD2. CDR1 and CDR2 from the germline V gene are SGHNT and YENEEA. The CDR3 contains 16 residues. V trimming: 5 bases; J trimming: 5 bases; junction bases outside the gene matches: 5.